Below are 26 T cell receptor beta chains sequenced from a single sample in a study of cytomegalovirus exposure and HLA in healthy donors (dated by TCRdb to between 2016 and 2019). Libraries were made using the immunoSEQ multiplex PCR assay. For the multiplex PCR, a mixture combining 60 forward primers for TCR Vbeta segments and 13 reverse primers for TCR Jbeta segments was used. As stored in TCRdb, this immuneACCESS dataset retains in-frame rearrangements with V and J assigned. A fraction of the clones does not appear; measured against another copy, unresolved V genes explain less than half of the discrepancy, and the remainder lacks a known reason. The sample includes 200,000 to 250,000 clones, with around 80% observed a single time. The top ten clonotypes cover roughly 2.5% of the sample. The sequencing sample was made of PBMCs. Every receptor here comes from a woman aged 60-75 years in good health and CMV-seropositive.

The V call is TRBV4-2, the J call TRBJ1-2; D ambiguous. Trimming cost V 5 bases and J 3 bases, with 19 bases left between them. The CDR3 runs 16 residues. Germline-derived CDR1 and CDR2 are LGHNA and YNFKEQ. The CDR3 region is CASSSQQRGPYYGYTF. In nucleotides, the CDR3 is TGTGCCAGCAGCTCCCAACAGCGGGGTCCCTACTATGGCTACACCTTC.

Concerning this clone itself: Other DNA sequences in this sample translate to the same CDR3. V and J are TRBV2 and TRBJ2-1; tentative D call: TRBD1 (5 bases). V was clipped by 1 base and J by 2 bases, with 9 bases between them. This CDR3 has 15 amino acids. The germline V gene has CDR1 SNHLY and CDR2 FYNNEI. CDR3 nucleotide sequence: TGTGCCAGCAGTGAAGAAACAGGTACCTACAATGAGCAGTTCTTC. Its translation: CASSEETGTYNEQFF.

This clone was detected only a few times. CDR3 amino acids: CASSPLAGVYGEQYF. The CDR3 DNA reads as TGTGCCAGCAGTCCGTTAGCGGGAGTGTACGGCGAGCAGTACTTC. This chain links TRBV27 with TRBJ2-7, with 9 nucleotides matching TRBD2. Germline V gives CDR1 MNHEY, CDR2 SMNVEV (reference sequence). This CDR3 region has 15 residues. The J segment lost 6 bases and the V segment lost 5 bases, leaving 11 bases of the junction unmatched.

The chain combines TRBV5-1 with TRBJ1-4, with D unclear. CDR3 length equals 17 residues. V was shortened by 0 bases and J by 0 bases, with 12 bases between the two germline ends. Germline CDR1 and CDR2: SGHRS and YFSETQ. CDR3 sequence reads: CASSLARQASTNEKLFF. The CDR3 DNA reads as TGCGCCAGCAGCTTGGCCCGTCAGGCTTCAACTAATGAAAAACTGTTTTTT.

The V and J genes are TRBV11-3 and TRBJ2-3; 10 nucleotides align to TRBD2. The CDR3 is made up of 16 amino acids. Germline CDR1 and CDR2: SGHNT and YENEEA. Trimming cost V 1 base and J 3 bases; bases outside gene matches: 4. The CDR3 sequence is CASSLGSTSGTDTQYF. The CDR3, as DNA: TGTGCCAGCAGCTTAGGTTCGACTAGCGGGACAGATACGCAGTATTTT.

This clone occurred once. V and J are TRBV5-4 and TRBJ2-4; D call uncertain. The CDR3 is 12 residues long. Trimming removed 2 bases at V and 5 bases at J, with 5 bases between. CDR1 and CDR2 (germline): SGHNT, YYREEE (reference sequence). In DNA, the CDR3 is TGTGCCAGCAGCTTTTCTCAAAACATTCAGTACTTC. Residues: CASSFSQNIQYF.

This clone was observed a single time. The genes are TRBV18 and TRBJ2-5; TRBD1 aligns across 9 bases. V dropped 6 bases and J dropped 3; count of bases not matched to a gene: 5. CDR1 and CDR2 from the germline V gene are KGHSH and LQKENI. The CDR3 contains 14 residues. DNA for the CDR3: TGTGCCAGCTCGCTCCGGACAGGGGAAGAGACCCAGTACTTC. Encoded protein: CASSLRTGEETQYF. The variable domain in full, completed from reference TRBV18 and TRBJ2-5, reads NAGVMQNPRHLVRRRGQEARLRCSPMKGHSHVYWYRQLPEEGLKFMVYLQKENIIDESGMPKERFSAEFPKEGPSILRIQQVVRGDSAAYFCASSLRTGEETQYFGPGTRLLVL.

The rearrangement uses TRBV10-3 and TRBJ1-2; no clear D gene. The CDR3 runs 14 residues. Germline-derived CDR1 and CDR2 are ENHRY and SYGVKD. Trimming left V 3 bases short and J 6 bases short, with 14 bases between. The chain's CDR3 is CAISDRVGGHGYTF. The CDR3 DNA reads as TGTGCCATCAGTGACCGGGTAGGCGGGCATGGCTACACCTTC.

The gene calls are TRBV19 and TRBJ2-2; maybe TRBD2 (5 bases). Trimming removed 1 base at V and 5 bases at J, with 5 bases between. Germline assignment: CDR1 LNHDA and CDR2 SQIVND (reference sequence). This CDR3 contains 13 residues. The CDR3 loop is CASSIGGTGELFF. CDR3 in DNA: TGTGCCAGTAGTATAGGCGGGACCGGGGAGCTGTTTTTT.

The V and J genes are TRBV7-2 and TRBJ1-6, with 7 bases fitting TRBD1. The CDR3 is made up of 19 amino acids. The germline CDR1 and CDR2 sequences are SGHTA and FQGNSA. The V segment lost 8 bases and the J segment 0 bases; nucleotides outside the gene matches: 16. This CDR3 is CASAGFGDSSSSYNSPLHF. The CDR3 coding sequence is TGTGCCAGCGCGGGCTTTGGGGACAGCTCGAGCTCCTATAATTCACCCCTCCACTTT. Based on the CDR3 plus reference TRBV7-2 and TRBJ1-6, the full variable domain is GAGVSQSPSNKVTEKGKDVELRCDPISGHTALYWYRQSLGQGLEFLIYFQGNSAPDKSGLPSDRFSAERTGGSVSTLTIQRTQQEDSAVYLCASAGFGDSSSSYNSPLHFGNGTRLTVT.

The chain combines TRBV9 with TRBJ2-1; 8 bases are shared with TRBD2. Germline trimming cut 4 bases from V and 0 bases from J; bases unmatched to any gene: 12. The CDR3 runs 18 residues. The V gene's germline CDR1 is SGDLS and CDR2 YYNGEE. CDR3 sequence reads: CASSPGGGLFSSYNEQFF. CDR3 DNA: TGTGCCAGCAGCCCCGGGGGGGGCTTATTTTCCTCCTACAATGAGCAGTTCTTC.

This clone was seen a handful of times. The chain links TRBV5-4 to TRBJ1-1, with TRBD1 identical over 7 bases. CDR3 length: 14 amino acids. The J segment lost 5 bases and the V segment lost 2 bases, leaving 6 bases of the junction unmatched. CDR1 is SGHNT and CDR2 is YYREEE in the germline V gene (reference sequence). CDR3 DNA sequence: TGTGCCAGCAGCTTACCTGACAGGGTGACTGAAGCTTTCTTT. Its translation is CASSLPDRVTEAFF.

V usage is TRBV6-6 and J usage is TRBJ2-7; 8 bases align to TRBD1. CDR3 size: 15 residues. Germline V gives CDR1 MNHNY, CDR2 SVGAGI (reference sequence). V lost 0 bases and J lost 2; bases outside the gene matches: 3. The CDR3 spells CASSYSTGEAYEQYF. The CDR3 region has the DNA TGTGCCAGCAGTTACTCGACAGGGGAAGCCTACGAGCAGTACTTC.

This clone was counted a single time. The rearrangement joins TRBV6-5 to TRBJ2-1, with D perhaps TRBD2 (5 bases). V lost 4 bases and J 9 bases, leaving 19 bases between the germline ends. This CDR3 has 15 amino acids. CDR1 is MNHEY and CDR2 is SVGAGI in the germline V gene. CDR3 sequence reads: CASSSYRVRDGEQFF. In DNA, the CDR3 is TGTGCCAGCAGTTCCTATAGGGTGAGGGATGGTGAGCAGTTCTTC.

This clone came up a few times. V usage is TRBV5-1 and J usage is TRBJ2-7, with D perhaps TRBD2 (6 bases). Trimming took off 0 bases at V and 6 bases at J, with 19 bases between the two ends. Germline lookup yields CDR1 SGHRS and CDR2 YFSETQ. CDR3 length equals 16 residues. The CDR3 loop reads CASSLGGSGGRFEQYF. In DNA, the CDR3 is TGCGCCAGCAGCTTGGGAGGTAGCGGAGGGAGGTTCGAGCAGTACTTC.

The chain joins TRBV29-1 to TRBJ1-1; a possible D gene is TRBD1 (5 bases). The CDR3 totals 14 residues. The V end was cut by 7 bases, the J end by 0 bases, with 15 bases between. Germline CDR1 SQVTM, CDR2 ANQGSEA. CDR3 amino acids: CSASRTLLNTEAFF. Here the CDR3 DNA reads TGCAGCGCTTCAAGGACACTGCTGAACACTGAAGCTTTCTTT.

The V and J genes are TRBV20-1 and TRBJ1-2, with D possibly being TRBD1 (6 bases). The V end lost 5 bases, the J end lost 8 bases, and 9 bases lay between the germline ends. Germline V gene sequence: CDR1 DFQATT, CDR2 SNEGSKA (reference sequence). This CDR3 region has 10 residues. The CDR3 spells CSAGTTGYTF. The CDR3 DNA is TGCAGTGCTGGGACAACCGGCTACACCTTC.

In its sample, this clone was seen a few times. The V call is TRBV19, the J call TRBJ2-1, with 8 bases aligning to TRBD1. The V segment lost 1 base and the J segment 6 bases; nucleotides outside the gene matches: 5. CDR3 length: 15 residues. CDR1 and CDR2 from the germline V gene are LNHDA and SQIVND (reference sequence). The CDR3 protein is CASSIVGRGPNEQFF. Here the CDR3 DNA reads TGTGCCAGTAGTATAGTCGGCAGGGGGCCCAATGAGCAGTTCTTC.

This clone was counted a few times. This chain links TRBV5-6 with TRBJ1-1; no reliable D call. This CDR3 has 15 residues. The germline gives CDR1 SGHDT, CDR2 YYEEEE. Trimming left V 4 bases short and J 1 base short, with 14 bases between. DNA for the CDR3: TGTGCCAGCAGCCACACGAGTACAGAGAACACTGAAGCTTTCTTT. It yields the protein CASSHTSTENTEAFF.

This clone was picked up a small number of times. The gene calls are TRBV5-4 and TRBJ2-5, with 10 bases fitting TRBD2. The V gene end was trimmed by 3 bases and the J gene end by 5 bases; junction bases not matched to a gene: 7. The CDR3 is 15 amino acids. CDR1 is SGHNT, CDR2 YYREEE, per germline (reference sequence). The CDR3 DNA follows: TGTGCCAGCAGCTGGAATCTAGCGGGGGCGGAGACCCAGTACTTC. It translates to CASSWNLAGAETQYF.

The V call is TRBV7-9, the J call TRBJ2-3, with TRBD2 identical over 8 bases. Germline assignment: CDR1 SEHNR and CDR2 FQNEAQ (reference sequence). The CDR3 consists of 14 residues. V was pared by 4 bases and J by 5 bases, with 5 bases of the junction left unmatched. The CDR3 here is CASSSARGGDTQYF. CDR3 bases: TGTGCCAGCAGCTCGGCCCGGGGGGGAGATACGCAGTATTTT.

The V call is TRBV6-6, the J call TRBJ1-2, with TRBD1 identical over 11 bases. With V trimmed by 6 bases and J by 8 bases, 5 bases remained unmatched. The CDR3 loop spans 13 amino acids. Germline-derived CDR1 and CDR2 are MNHNY and SVGAGI (reference sequence). The CDR3 coding sequence is TGTGCCAGCAGCTTGGACAGGGGGCGAGGCTACACCTTC. It specifies CASSLDRGRGYTF.

This clone was seen more than once but under ten times. The rearrangement joins TRBV27 to TRBJ2-5; 8 bases align to TRBD2. The CDR3 totals 14 residues. The germline CDR1 and CDR2 sequences are MNHEY and SMNVEV (reference sequence). J lost 7 bases, V lost 3 bases, and 7 bases had no gene match. The CDR3 is CASSFRAGDGTQYF. CDR3 nucleotides: TGTGCCAGCAGTTTTAGAGCGGGGGACGGGACCCAGTACTTC.

The rearrangement joins TRBV5-1 to TRBJ1-1; D is possibly TRBD1 (5 bases). This CDR3 contains 12 residues. Per germline, CDR1 SGHRS and CDR2 YFSETQ. V was shortened by 0 bases and J by 8 bases, with 8 bases between the two germline ends. CDR3 nucleotides: TGCGCCAGCAGCTTGGGCAACAGGGAAGCTTTCTTT. Translated, it gives CASSLGNREAFF.

V usage is TRBV10-3 and J usage is TRBJ2-2; the match to TRBD2 covers 9 bases. V shed 7 bases, J shed 1 base, and the junction held 1 base outside the gene matches. The CDR3 contains 14 residues. Germline V gives CDR1 ENHRY, CDR2 SYGVKD. The DNA for the CDR3 is TGTGCCATCACGACTAGCGGGAACACCGGGGAGCTGTTTTTT. Protein product: CAITTSGNTGELFF.

The genes are TRBV6-5 and TRBJ2-5, with D perhaps matching TRBD2 (5 bases). Germline values: CDR1 MNHEY, CDR2 SVGAGI. Trimming left V 9 bases short and J 5 bases short, with 13 bases between. There are 12 residues in the CDR3. The CDR3 here is CARTRKRETQYF. The CDR3 DNA is TGTGCCAGAACTAGAAAAAGGGAGACCCAGTACTTC.